This T cell receptor beta chain comes out of a study of vaccination and CD4 T cells after COVID-19. Germline V CDR1 and CDR2: MNHEY, SVGEGT. The CDR3 spans 13 residues. V was trimmed by 6 bases and J by 0 bases, leaving 6 bases between them. Sequencing of DNA taken from cultured CD4+ T cells relied on the Oncomine TCR Beta short-read assay. TCRdb redid the calling of the PCR reads with MiXCR, one entry per CDR3 protein. Of about 9,700 distinct CDR3 sequences in the sample, around 53% are singletons; the top ten hold around 21%. Treatment in this sample: approximately 9-day PBMC culture with coronavirus spike peptide pools or control peptides (ViraFEST assay). In regard to this clonotype: What it binds is not known.

This receptor was obtained from a human donor who had recovered from COVID-19. Sequencing was performed on CD4+ T cells from blood, cultured in vitro. This chain links TRBV6-2 or TRBV6-3 with TRBJ1-5; no clear D gene. This CDR3 is CASRWDSNQPQHF. The CDR3 bases are TGTGCCAGCAGGTGGGATAGCAATCAGCCCCAGCATTTT.